Presented here are 5 T cell receptor beta chains from one specimen sequenced in a study of blood T cell repertoires in COVID-19. Profiling relied on immunoSEQ multiplex PCR, and the TCRdb table lists in-frame clones only, not all of them. Found here are about half a million clones, 89% of them singletons; the top ten hold 0.8% to 0.9%. Source material: peripheral blood. Receptors were obtained from a young man with COVID-19, enrolled during active disease.

The chain joins TRBV11-3 to TRBJ2-1, with D possibly TRBD1 on 5 matching bases. The CDR3 contains 13 residues. Germline CDR1 and CDR2: SGHNT and YENEEA. V was pared by 4 bases and J by 5 bases, with 9 bases between. The CDR3 nucleotides read TGTGCCAGCAGCTCGGACACAAACAATGAGCAGTTCTTC. It specifies CASSSDTNNEQFF.

This clone was counted only a few times. The rearrangement joins TRBV19 to TRBJ1-2, with TRBD1 as a possible D gene (5 bases). The germline V gene has CDR1 LNHDA and CDR2 SQIVND (reference sequence). The V and J ends lost 4 bases and 8 bases respectively, with 14 bases between them. The CDR3 covers 13 residues. The CDR3: CASSKPGPSGYTF. CDR3 sequence (DNA): TGTGCCAGTAGTAAGCCAGGGCCCTCCGGCTACACCTTC.

The V call is TRBV19, the J call TRBJ1-5; no clear D gene. CDR3 length equals 14 residues. Germline lookup yields CDR1 LNHDA and CDR2 SQIVND (reference sequence). V lost 4 bases and J lost 5, with 12 bases in between. The CDR3 protein is CASSSLGLDQPQHF. DNA of the CDR3: TGTGCCAGTAGTAGCCTCGGACTGGATCAGCCCCAGCATTTT.

The rearrangement joins TRBV5-1 to TRBJ1-3; a possible D gene is TRBD1 (5 bases). The CDR3 runs 13 residues. Germline V gene data show CDR1 as SGHRS and CDR2 as YFSETQ. V was shortened by 5 bases and J by 4 bases, with 10 bases between the two germline ends. The CDR3 reads CASRDNRGNTIYF. The CDR3 coding sequence is TGCGCCAGCAGGGACAACAGGGGAAACACCATATATTTT.

The chain couples TRBV7-9 to TRBJ2-1; 7 nucleotides match TRBD2. The J segment lost 5 bases and the V segment lost 5 bases, leaving 6 bases of the junction unmatched. Looked up from germline, CDR1 is SEHNR and CDR2 is FQNEAQ (reference sequence). The CDR3 runs to 14 residues. CDR3 sequence: CASSQPGLHNEQFF. The DNA for the CDR3 is TGTGCCAGCAGCCAACCGGGACTACACAATGAGCAGTTCTTC.